Listed below are T cell receptor beta chains from one sample, sequenced in a study of cytomegalovirus exposure and HLA in healthy donors. Produced via immunoSEQ multiplex PCR; TCRdb's table is partial and in-frame only. The table shows 50,000 to 70,000 clones, with about 95% occurring only once. The sequenced sample consisted of PBMCs. These TCRs come from a woman aged 18-30 years in good health and CMV-seropositive. Each CDR3 is given with its conserved first and last residue. D genes are given only for firm matches. Clone size is given for some rows only: seen once, a few or many times, or a class if the clone is expanded.

TRBV11-2	TRBJ1-2	NA	NA	CASSKERGWSYGYTF	TGTGCCAGCAGTAAAGAGCGGGGATGGAGCTATGGCTACACCTTC
TRBV6-6	TRBJ1-6	NA	NA	CASSLTGIPYNSPLHF	TGTGCCAGCAGTTTGACCGGGATCCCCTATAATTCACCCCTCCACTTT
TRBV5-4	TRBJ1-2	NA	NA	CASSRTGPAGYTF	TGTGCCAGCAGCCGAACAGGGCCGGCTGGCTACACCTTC
TRBV6-6	TRBJ2-2	NA	NA	CASSYRLNTGELFF	TGTGCCAGCAGTTACCGACTGAACACCGGGGAGCTGTTTTTT
TRBV5-1	TRBJ2-1	NA	once	CASSLEADTYNEQFF	TGCGCCAGCAGCCTGGAAGCGGATACCTACAATGAGCAGTTCTTC
TRBV5-1	TRBJ2-7	TRBD2	once	CASSLAREGYEQYF	TGCGCCAGCAGCCTAGCCAGGGAGGGGTACGAGCAGTACTTC
TRBV4-1	TRBJ1-1	NA	NA	CASLRDIWNTEAFF	TGCGCCAGCCTCCGGGACATCTGGAACACTGAAGCTTTCTTT
TRBV5-4	TRBJ2-7	NA	NA	CASSLAGGTSSYEQYF	TGTGCCAGCAGCTTGGCCGGGGGAACAAGCTCCTACGAGCAGTACTTC
TRBV9	TRBJ2-1	TRBD1	NA	CASSVGDRYNEQFF	TGTGCCAGCAGCGTAGGGGACAGATACAATGAGCAGTTCTTC
TRBV6-5	TRBJ1-2	NA	NA	CASRKTGSNYGYTF	TGTGCCAGCAGAAAAACAGGTTCGAACTATGGCTACACCTTC
TRBV13	TRBJ2-1	TRBD2	NA	CASRFGTSAIRSYNEQFF	TGTGCCAGCAGGTTCGGGACTAGCGCAATACGCTCCTACAATGAGCAGTTCTTC
TRBV7-8	TRBJ2-7	TRBD2	NA	CASSLPSGGFLYEQYF	TGTGCCAGCAGCCTTCCTAGCGGGGGGTTTCTATACGAGCAGTACTTC
TRBV14	TRBJ1-1	TRBD1	NA	CASSQPDRVAEAFF	TGTGCCAGCAGCCAGCCAGACAGGGTCGCTGAAGCTTTCTTT
TRBV27	TRBJ2-1	NA	NA	CASRSPGLAHDEQFF	TGTGCCAGCAGATCTCCGGGACTCGCTCACGATGAGCAGTTCTTC
TRBV5-1	TRBJ1-2	TRBD1	NA	CASSLYGTGGTYGYTF	TGCGCCAGCAGCTTGTACGGGACAGGGGGTACCTATGGCTACACCTTC
TRBV28	TRBJ2-7	TRBD1	NA	CASRAGTGVYEQYF	TGTGCCTCGAGGGCCGGGACAGGGGTTTACGAGCAGTACTTC
TRBV29-1	TRBJ1-3	NA	NA	CSAGGNTIYF	TGCAGCGCCGGTGGAAACACCATATATTTT
TRBV4-3	TRBJ1-3	NA	NA	CASSQEVRYSGNTIYF	TGCGCCAGCAGCCAAGAGGTTCGGTACTCTGGAAACACCATATATTTT
TRBV5-4	TRBJ2-7	TRBD2	NA	CASTRTSGPYEQYF	TGTGCCAGCACTCGGACTAGCGGGCCCTACGAGCAGTACTTC
TRBV5-1	TRBJ1-5	NA	NA	CASSRDSGNQPQHF	TGCGCCAGCAGCCGTGACAGCGGCAATCAGCCCCAGCATTTT
TRBV7-9	TRBJ2-5	NA	NA	CASTLGAFGQGETQYF	TGTGCCAGCACTCTAGGGGCATTTGGGCAGGGTGAGACCCAGTACTTC
TRBV6-1	TRBJ1-1	TRBD1	NA	CASGTGSVNTEAFF	TGTGCCAGCGGGACAGGGTCGGTGAACACTGAAGCTTTCTTT